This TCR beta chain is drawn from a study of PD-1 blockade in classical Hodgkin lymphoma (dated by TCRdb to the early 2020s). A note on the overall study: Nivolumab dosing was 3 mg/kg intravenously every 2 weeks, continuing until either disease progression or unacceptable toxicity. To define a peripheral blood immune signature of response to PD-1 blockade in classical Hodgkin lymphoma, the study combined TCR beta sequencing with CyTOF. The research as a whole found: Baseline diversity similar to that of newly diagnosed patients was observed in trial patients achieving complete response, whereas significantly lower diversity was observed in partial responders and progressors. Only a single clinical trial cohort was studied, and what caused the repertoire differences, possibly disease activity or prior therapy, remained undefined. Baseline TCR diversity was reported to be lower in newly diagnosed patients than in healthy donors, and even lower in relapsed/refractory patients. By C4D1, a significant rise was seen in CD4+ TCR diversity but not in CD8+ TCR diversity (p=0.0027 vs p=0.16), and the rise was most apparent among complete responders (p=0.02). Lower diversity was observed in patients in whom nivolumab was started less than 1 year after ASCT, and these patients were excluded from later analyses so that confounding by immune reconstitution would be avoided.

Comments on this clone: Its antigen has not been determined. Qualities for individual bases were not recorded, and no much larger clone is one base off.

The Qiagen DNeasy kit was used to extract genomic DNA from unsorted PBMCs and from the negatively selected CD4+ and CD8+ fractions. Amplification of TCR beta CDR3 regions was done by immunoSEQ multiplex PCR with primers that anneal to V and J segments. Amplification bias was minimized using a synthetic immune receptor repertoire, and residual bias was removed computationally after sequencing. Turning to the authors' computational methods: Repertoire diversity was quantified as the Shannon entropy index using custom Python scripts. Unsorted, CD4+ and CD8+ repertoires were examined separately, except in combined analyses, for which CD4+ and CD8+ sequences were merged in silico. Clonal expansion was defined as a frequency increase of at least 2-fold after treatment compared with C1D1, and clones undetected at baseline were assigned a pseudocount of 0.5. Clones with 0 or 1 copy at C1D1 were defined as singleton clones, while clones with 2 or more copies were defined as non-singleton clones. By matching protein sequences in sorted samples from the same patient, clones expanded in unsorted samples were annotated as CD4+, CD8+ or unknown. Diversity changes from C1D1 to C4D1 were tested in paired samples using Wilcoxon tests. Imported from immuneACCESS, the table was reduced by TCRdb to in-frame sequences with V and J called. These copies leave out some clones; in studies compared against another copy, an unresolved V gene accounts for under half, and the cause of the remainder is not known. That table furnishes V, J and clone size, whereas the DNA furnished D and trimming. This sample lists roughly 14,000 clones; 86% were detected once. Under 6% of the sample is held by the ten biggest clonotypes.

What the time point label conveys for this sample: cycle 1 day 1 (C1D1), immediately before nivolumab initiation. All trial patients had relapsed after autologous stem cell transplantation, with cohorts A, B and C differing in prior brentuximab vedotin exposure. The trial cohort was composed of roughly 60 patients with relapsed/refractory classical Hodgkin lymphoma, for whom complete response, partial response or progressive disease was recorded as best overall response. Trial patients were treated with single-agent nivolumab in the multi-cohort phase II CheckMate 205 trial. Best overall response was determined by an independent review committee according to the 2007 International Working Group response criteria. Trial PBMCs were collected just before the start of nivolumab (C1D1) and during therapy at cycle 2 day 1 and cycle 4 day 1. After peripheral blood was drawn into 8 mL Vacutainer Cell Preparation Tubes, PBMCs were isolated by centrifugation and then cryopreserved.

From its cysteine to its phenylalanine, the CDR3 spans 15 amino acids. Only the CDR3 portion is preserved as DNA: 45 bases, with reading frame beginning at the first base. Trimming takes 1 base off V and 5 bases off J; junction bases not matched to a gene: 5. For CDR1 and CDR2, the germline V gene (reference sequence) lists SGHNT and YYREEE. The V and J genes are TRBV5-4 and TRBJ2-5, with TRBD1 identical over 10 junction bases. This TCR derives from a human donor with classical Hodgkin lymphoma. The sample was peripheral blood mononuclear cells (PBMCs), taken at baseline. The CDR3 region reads CASSLPGQGMETQYF. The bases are TGTGCCAGCAGCTTGCCGGGACAGGGGATGGAGACCCAGTACTTC. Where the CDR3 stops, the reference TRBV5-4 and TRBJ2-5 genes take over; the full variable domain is ETGVTQSPTHLIKTRGQQVTLRCSSQSGHNTVSWYQQALGQGPQFIFQYYREEENGRGNFPPRFSGLQFPNYSSELNVNALELDDSALYLCASSLPGQGMETQYFGPGTRLLVL.